The following is a T cell receptor beta chain sequence with its context. As yet, its antigen is unknown. TCRdb itself ran the RT-PCR reads through MiXCR, one entry per CDR3 protein. The sample yields roughly 760,000 distinct CDR3 sequences, 21% seen once. V shed 6 bases, J shed 9 bases, and the junction held 14 bases outside the gene matches. The CDR3 extends over 16 amino acids. This entry comes from a study of response to subunit inactivated influenza vaccine. Study-wide points: The authors proposed limited new T cell recruitment per seasonal influenza vaccination.

The origin of this receptor is a man over 45 who received an inactivated influenza vaccine. The chain is built from TRBV12-3 or TRBV12-4 and TRBJ1-6; TRBD1 matches 7 bases. The starting material was PBMCs from blood, obtained roughly 5 days after vaccination. CDR3 coding DNA: TGTGCCAGCAGCCAAGCCGGAGGGGACAGTTCTTCACCCCTCCACTTT. Amino acids: CASSQAGGDSSSPLHF.